A single sample is the source of the 9 T cell receptor beta chains below, sequenced in a study of T cells in Graves' hyperthyroidism and ophthalmopathy. Amplification targeted TCR beta CDR3 regions from RNA transcripts. Researchers ran a first-round RT-PCR on the TCR CDR3 using the HTBI primer set. TCRdb reprocessed the multiplex PCR reads via MiXCR and lists one record per CDR3 protein. The sample contains over 450,000 distinct CDR3 sequences, 14% of which appear only once. The sequenced sample was blood. These receptor sequences come from a woman between 18 and 29 years old with Graves' hyperthyroidism.

This clonotype has at least ten counts. The genes are TRBV2 and TRBJ2-6; D may be TRBD1 or TRBD2 (7 bases each). The CDR3 runs to 14 residues. V lost 6 bases and J 8 bases, leaving 14 bases between the germline ends. Germline values: CDR1 SNHLY, CDR2 FYNNEI. The chain's CDR3 is CASRSQGGTNVLTF. The CDR3 coding sequence is TGTGCCAGCAGGAGCCAGGGGGGGACCAACGTCCTGACTTTC.

This clonotype was detected many times. V usage is TRBV2 and J usage is TRBJ2-1, with 11 bases matching TRBD2. The CDR3 spans 17 residues. V was clipped by 6 bases and J by 2 bases; unmatched bases: 9. Germline assignment: CDR1 SNHLY and CDR2 FYNNEI. The CDR3 region has the DNA TGTGCCAGCAGGGACCTCGGGACTAGCGGAGCCTACAATGAGCAGTTCTTC. Its translation is CASRDLGTSGAYNEQFF.

This clonotype was seen ten or more times. V gene TRBV12-3 or TRBV12-4 combines with J gene TRBJ1-4; D not certain. CDR3 size: 18 residues. V gave up 4 bases and J gave up 2 bases, with 20 bases separating them. The DNA of the CDR3 is TGTGCCAGCAGTTCGGGGTACAGATCAAGCAGCACTAATGAAAAACTGTTTTTT. Translation gives CASSSGYRSSSTNEKLFF.

In its sample, this clonotype was seen many times. The gene calls are TRBV12-3 or TRBV12-4 and TRBJ1-1; the match to TRBD1 covers 11 bases. CDR3 length: 15 amino acids. V trimming: 2 bases; J trimming: 8 bases; junction bases outside the gene matches: 7. In DNA form, the CDR3 reads TGTGCCAGCAGTTTATATAGGACAGGGGGCCTAGAAGCTTTCTTT. This translates into CASSLYRTGGLEAFF.

The chain combines TRBV7-6 with TRBJ2-2; D perhaps matches TRBD1 (5 bases). The CDR3 contains 15 residues. Trimming took 2 bases from V and 5 from J, leaving 12 bases between them. Per germline, CDR1 SGHVS and CDR2 FNYEAQ. CDR3 bases: TGTGCCAGCAGCTTATACCCCAAGGGGACCGGGGAGCTGTTTTTT. Translating it yields CASSLYPKGTGELFF.

This clonotype showed up many times. The V and J genes are TRBV6-8 and TRBJ2-2, with 7 bases fitting TRBD2. Looked up from germline, CDR1 is MNHGY and CDR2 is SAAAGT. The V segment lost 2 bases and the J segment 4 bases; nucleotides outside the gene matches: 7. CDR3 length: 16 residues. CDR3 loop: CASSYPAGACTGELFF. For the CDR3, the DNA is TGTGCCAGCAGTTACCCCGCGGGAGCGTGCACCGGGGAGCTGTTTTTT.

There are many counts of this clonotype. The chain links TRBV28 to TRBJ2-1; D gene unclear. Germline lookup yields CDR1 MDHEN and CDR2 SYDVKM. The CDR3 extends over 14 amino acids. V was trimmed by 6 bases and J by 0 bases, leaving 9 bases between them. This CDR3 is CASSLGRSYNEQFF. CDR3 in DNA: TGTGCCAGCAGCCTCGGCCGCTCCTACAATGAGCAGTTCTTC.

This clonotype has ten or more counts. The chain is built from TRBV11-2 and TRBJ1-6; D uncertain. From germline, CDR1 is SGHAT and CDR2 FQNNGV. This CDR3 is built from 11 residues. The V and J ends lost 1 base and 9 bases respectively, with 1 base between them. The CDR3 is CASSLASPLHF. In nucleotides, the CDR3 is TGTGCCAGCAGCTTAGCTTCACCCCTCCACTTT.

This clonotype was seen many times. The chain carries TRBV6-1 and TRBJ2-7; D is uncertain. V gave up 6 bases and J gave up 7 bases, with 22 bases separating them. This CDR3 is 15 amino acids long. The germline gives CDR1 MNHNS, CDR2 SASEGT. CDR3 DNA: TGTGCCAGCAGCCCTAGGGCTCTGTGGACGGAAGAGCAGTACGTC. This encodes CASSPRALWTEEQYV.